This T cell receptor beta chain was recorded in a study of tumor-infiltrating lymphocytes in localized non-small cell lung cancer. The wider study: Several tumor histologies, both smoking statuses, and some post-neoadjuvant chemotherapy samples were included. Each patient gave resected tumor and non-adjacent uninvolved lung tissue. Study findings and constraints: TCR sequencing covered a subset of patients with enough tissue. Compared with uninvolved lung, tumors showed higher T cell infiltration by TCRbeta sequencing.

Germline V gene sequence: CDR1 MDHEN, CDR2 SYDVKM. This CDR3 comprises 15 residues. V was cut by 11 bases and J by 5 bases, with 19 bases left in between. Method: immunoSEQ multiplex PCR; TCRdb's copy keeps in-frame clones and lacks some. The sample lists roughly 15,000 clones, 68% occurring once. About this clone: The antigen is not known.

The sequenced sample consisted of uninvolved lung tissue not adjacent to the tumor. The TCR sequence derives from a human donor with non-small cell lung cancer. This sequence joins TRBV28 and TRBJ1-6; a weak D match, TRBD1 (6 bases). The CDR3: CAVKEGGPNNSPLHF. The CDR3 bases are TGTGCCGTTAAGGAGGGGGGCCCGAATAATTCACCCCTCCACTTT.